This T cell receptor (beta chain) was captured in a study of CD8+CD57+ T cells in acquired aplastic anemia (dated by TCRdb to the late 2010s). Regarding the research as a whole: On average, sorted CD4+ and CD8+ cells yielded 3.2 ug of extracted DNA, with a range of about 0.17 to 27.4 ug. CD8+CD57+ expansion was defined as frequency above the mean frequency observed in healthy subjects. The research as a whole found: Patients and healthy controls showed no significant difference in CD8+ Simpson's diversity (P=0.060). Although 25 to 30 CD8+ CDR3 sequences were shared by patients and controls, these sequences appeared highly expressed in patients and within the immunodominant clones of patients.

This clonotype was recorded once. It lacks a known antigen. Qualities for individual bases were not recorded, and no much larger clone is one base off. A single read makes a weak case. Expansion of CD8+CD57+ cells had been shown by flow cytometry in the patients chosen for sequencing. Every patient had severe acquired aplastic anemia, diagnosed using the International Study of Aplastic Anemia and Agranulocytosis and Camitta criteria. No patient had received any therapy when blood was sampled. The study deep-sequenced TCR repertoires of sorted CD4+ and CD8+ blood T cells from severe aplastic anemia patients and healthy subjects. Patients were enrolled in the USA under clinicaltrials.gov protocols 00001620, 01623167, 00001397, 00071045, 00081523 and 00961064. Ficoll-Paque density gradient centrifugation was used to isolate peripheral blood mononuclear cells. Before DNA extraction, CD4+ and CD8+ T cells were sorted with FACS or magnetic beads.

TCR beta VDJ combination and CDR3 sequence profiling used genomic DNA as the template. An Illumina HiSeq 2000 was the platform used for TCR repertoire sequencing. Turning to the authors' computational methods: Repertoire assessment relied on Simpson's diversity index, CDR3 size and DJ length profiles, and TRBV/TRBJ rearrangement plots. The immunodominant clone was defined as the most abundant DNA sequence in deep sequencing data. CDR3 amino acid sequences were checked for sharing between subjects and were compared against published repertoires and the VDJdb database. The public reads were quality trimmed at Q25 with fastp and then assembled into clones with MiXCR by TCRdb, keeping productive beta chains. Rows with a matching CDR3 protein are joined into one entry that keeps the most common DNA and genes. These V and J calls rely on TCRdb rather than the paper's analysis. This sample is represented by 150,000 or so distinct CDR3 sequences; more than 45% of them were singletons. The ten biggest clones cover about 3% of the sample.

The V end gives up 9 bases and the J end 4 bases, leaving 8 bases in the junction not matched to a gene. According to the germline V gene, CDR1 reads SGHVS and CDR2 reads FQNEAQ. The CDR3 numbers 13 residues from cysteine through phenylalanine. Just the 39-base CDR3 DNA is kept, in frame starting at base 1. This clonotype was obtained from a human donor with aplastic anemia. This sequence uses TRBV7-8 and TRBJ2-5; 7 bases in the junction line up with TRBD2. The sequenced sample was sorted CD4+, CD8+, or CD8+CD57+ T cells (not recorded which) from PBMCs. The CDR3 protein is CASHPGGGETQYF. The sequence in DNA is TGTGCCAGTCACCCGGGGGGTGGAGAGACCCAGTACTTC.